The TCR beta chain described here comes from a study of shared clonotypes between healthy human individuals. Comments on this clone: The antigen is unknown.

The protocol was immunoSEQ multiplex PCR, while the TCRdb copy is restricted to in-frame clones and leaves out a portion. The profile shows around 980,000 clones, around 78% of them singletons. Overall study findings and caveats: Estimated richness was generally greater in naive than memory subsets.

CD4+ cells underwent separation, giving CD45RA+ naive and CD45RA-negative memory subsets. The sequenced material came from memory CD4+ T cells from PBMCs. The subset was: CD45RA-negative fraction. The TCR originated in a man aged 18 to 35 in good health. Some clones in this sample may be carry-over from other donors' samples.

The CDR3 is CASSFAGVGELFF. The CDR3 DNA sequence: TGTGCCAGCAGCTTCGCGGGGGTGGGGGAGCTGTTTTTT. This chain links TRBV7-8 with TRBJ2-2; TRBD2 aligns across 7 bases. Trimming at V came to 3 bases and at J to 8 bases, leaving 3 bases not matched to a gene. The CDR3 is 13 amino acids. The V gene's germline CDR1 is SGHVS and CDR2 FQNEAQ.